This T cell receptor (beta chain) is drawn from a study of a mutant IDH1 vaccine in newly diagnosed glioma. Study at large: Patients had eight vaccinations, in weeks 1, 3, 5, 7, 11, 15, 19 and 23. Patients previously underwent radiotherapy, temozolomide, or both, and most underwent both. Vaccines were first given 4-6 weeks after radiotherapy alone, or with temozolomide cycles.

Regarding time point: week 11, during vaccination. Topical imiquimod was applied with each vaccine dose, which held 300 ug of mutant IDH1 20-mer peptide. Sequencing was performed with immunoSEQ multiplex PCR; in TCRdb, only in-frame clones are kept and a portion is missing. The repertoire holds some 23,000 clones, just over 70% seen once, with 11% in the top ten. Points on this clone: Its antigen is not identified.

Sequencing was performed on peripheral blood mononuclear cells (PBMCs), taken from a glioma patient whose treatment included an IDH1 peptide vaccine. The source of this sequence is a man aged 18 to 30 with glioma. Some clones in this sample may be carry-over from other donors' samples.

The CDR3 spells CASSLGVGLGAYGYTF. The DNA for the CDR3 is TGTGCCAGCAGCTTAGGGGTGGGCTTGGGGGCCTATGGCTACACCTTC. This sequence joins TRBV7-2 and TRBJ1-2, with a possible D match to TRBD1 (6 bases). Germline-derived CDR1 and CDR2 are SGHTA and FQGNSA. Trimming removed 1 base at V and 4 bases at J, with 16 bases between. The CDR3 is 16 amino acids.